One sample yielded the 13 T cell receptor beta chains listed below, sequenced in a study of blood T cell repertoires in COVID-19. The assay was immunoSEQ multiplex PCR, and TCRdb's table has in-frame clones only and misses some. The data contain about 190,000 clones, roughly 82% of them seen just once; the ten biggest clones take up around 6%. Sequencing input: PBMCs or T cells enriched from blood (not recorded which). The receptors originated from a man between 35 and 55 years old with acute COVID-19.

The chain recombines TRBV2 with TRBJ1-1; no reliable D call. Trimming pared 4 bases from V and 1 base from J, leaving 7 bases between. The CDR3 is 13 residues long. CDR1 is SNHLY and CDR2 is FYNNEI in the germline V gene. The CDR3 DNA is TGTGCCAGCAGTGTGCGGGGGAACACTGAAGCTTTCTTT. This gives the protein CASSVRGNTEAFF.

This clone was found once. The chain employs TRBV5-1 and TRBJ2-7; no firm D call. Germline CDR1 is SGHRS and CDR2 is YFSETQ. This CDR3 spans 15 amino acids. The V and J ends lost 0 bases and 0 bases respectively, with 10 bases between them. CDR3 in amino acids: CASSLGATLSYEQYF. CDR3 nucleotides: TGCGCCAGCAGCTTGGGAGCCACCCTCTCCTACGAGCAGTACTTC.

This clone was counted a single time. This rearrangement joins TRBV10-3 to TRBJ2-7; possibly TRBD1 for D (5 bases). Trimming removed 2 bases from V and 0 bases from J, with 11 bases in between. There are 15 residues in the CDR3. The germline CDR1 and CDR2 sequences are ENHRY and SYGVKD. The CDR3 nucleotides read TGTGCCATCAGTGAGCAAGGGGTGAGCTCCTACGAGCAGTACTTC. This encodes CAISEQGVSSYEQYF.

The chain joins TRBV5-1 to TRBJ1-5; 7 bases agree with TRBD1. The CDR3 runs 13 residues. CDR1 and CDR2 (germline): SGHRS, YFSETQ. V gave up 5 bases and J gave up 5 bases; unmatched junction bases: 4. DNA for the CDR3: TGCGCCAGCAGAGACAGGGTCGATCAGCCCCAGCATTTT. Translation: CASRDRVDQPQHF.

The chain combines TRBV7-2 with TRBJ2-5; D might be TRBD2 (6 bases). Between the trimmed V and J ends, which lost 7 bases and 9 bases, there was a span of 18 bases. The germline V gene encodes CDR1 SGHTA and CDR2 FQGNSA. The length of the CDR3 is 13 residues. In nucleotides, the CDR3 is TGTGCCAGCATCCCCCAAACCGGAGGGGCCCAGTACTTC. Its translation is CASIPQTGGAQYF.

The rearrangement joins TRBV23-1 to TRBJ2-4; tentatively, D is TRBD2 (6 bases). TRBV23-1 is treated as an ORF (open reading frame) with a function not yet certain. The CDR3 length is 17 residues. Trimming shortened V by 7 bases and J by 1 base, and 20 bases separated the two germline ends. This chain's CDR3 is CASNAGLTKGAKNIQYF. The CDR3 nucleotides read TGCGCCAGCAACGCGGGACTGACAAAGGGGGCCAAAAACATTCAGTACTTC.

This chain connects TRBV5-6 to TRBJ1-3; D gene uncertain. The CDR3 is 14 amino acids. Trimming removed 2 bases from V and 4 bases from J, with 10 bases in between. Germline values: CDR1 SGHDT, CDR2 YYEEEE. Here the CDR3 DNA reads TGTGCCAGCAGCTTCCCCACGGGAGGAAACACCATATATTTT. Residues: CASSFPTGGNTIYF.

This clone has a handful of counts. V is TRBV24-1 and J is TRBJ2-2; a possible D gene is TRBD1 (7 bases). CDR1 is KGHDR and CDR2 is SFDVKD in the germline V gene. V shed 5 bases and J shed 7 bases, with 19 bases lying between them. The CDR3 extends over 16 amino acids. The CDR3 loop is CATSVSSPGGYGELFF. CDR3 sequence (DNA): TGTGCCACCAGTGTCTCATCCCCAGGGGGGTACGGGGAGCTGTTTTTT.

The chain uses TRBV21-1 and TRBJ2-1; whether TRBD2, the table's D call, matches the DNA was not checked. TRBV21-1 is assigned pseudogene status. The CDR3 loop spans 14 amino acids. The CDR3 protein is CASSGWRNYNEQFF. For the CDR3, the DNA is TGTGCCAGCAGCGGCTGGCGGAATTACAATGAGCAGTTCTTC.

The rearrangement links TRBV28 to TRBJ2-5; TRBD2 might be the D (6 bases). Germline V CDR1 and CDR2: MDHEN, SYDVKM. V shed 7 bases and J shed 2 bases, with 8 bases lying between them. The CDR3 is made up of 12 amino acids. CDR3 sequence: CASKGTQETQYF. The CDR3 nucleotides are TGTGCCAGCAAGGGGACTCAAGAGACCCAGTACTTC.

DNA for the CDR3: TGTGCCAGCAGCCCCCTCGGCGGGGTGAACACTGAAGCTTTCTTT. This codes for CASSPLGGVNTEAFF. The rearrangement links TRBV9 to TRBJ1-1; D not certain. Germline CDR1 SGDLS, CDR2 YYNGEE. V was cut by 4 bases and J by 0 bases, with 13 bases left in between. This CDR3 is built from 15 residues.

Here the CDR3 reads CSASSRGKGFLDQPQHF. CDR3 DNA sequence: TGCAGTGCTAGTTCTAGGGGGAAAGGATTTCTAGATCAGCCCCAGCATTTT. The chain has TRBV20-1 and TRBJ1-5; maybe TRBD1 (6 bases). The CDR3 totals 17 residues. Germline CDR1 reads DFQATT; CDR2 reads SNEGSKA (reference sequence). V dropped 3 bases and J dropped 5 bases, with 23 bases sitting between them.

V is TRBV18 and J is TRBJ1-2; tentative D call: TRBD1 (5 bases). Germline lookup yields CDR1 KGHSH and CDR2 LQKENI. The V end lost 3 bases, the J end lost 8 bases, and 19 bases lay between the germline ends. This CDR3 contains 15 residues. CDR3: CASSPKDTGLLGYTF. CDR3 in DNA: TGTGCCAGCTCACCCAAGGACACAGGCCTTCTCGGCTACACCTTC.